One T cell receptor beta chain is described in this entry. Its antigen is still unknown. Sequencing was performed with immunoSEQ multiplex PCR; in TCRdb, only in-frame clones are kept and a portion is missing. The data show 100,000 to 150,000 clones, with roughly 90% seen just once and 1.5% to 2% held by the top ten. The donors were members of the validation cohort comprising 100 to 150 subjects, separate from the roughly 650-subject first cohort. These data belong to a study of cytomegalovirus exposure and HLA in healthy donors. Study-wide results and limits: The study designated about 180 TCR beta chains cytomegalovirus-associated. Reported results showed that the classifier diagnosed cytomegalovirus status with high specificity and sensitivity. Confirmation was obtained in vitro that a few CMV-associated chains are specific for CMV antigens.

Sequencing was carried out using PBMCs. The sequence came from a woman younger than 30 in good health and CMV-seronegative.

The CDR3, as DNA: TGTGCCATCGGGCTACAACAAAACTACGAGCAGTACTTC. Translated, it gives CAIGLQQNYEQYF. The chain uses TRBV10-3 and TRBJ2-7; D ambiguous. There are 13 residues in the CDR3. V was pared by 8 bases and J by 3 bases, with 14 bases between. Germline CDR1 and CDR2: ENHRY and SYGVKD.